This T cell receptor (beta chain) was documented in a study of technical replicates of blood from a handful of donors. The CDR3 sequence is 15 residues long. Germline V gene data show CDR1 as MNHEY and CDR2 as SVGAGI. Trimming took off 4 bases at V and 2 bases at J, with 14 bases between the two ends. Only in-frame clones appear in the TCRdb table, and some are missing; sequencing was by immunoSEQ multiplex PCR. This table holds 15,000 or so clones, 87% found once. Sequencing input: PBMCs. The clonotype was recovered from a human donor in good health. The gene calls are TRBV6-5 and TRBJ2-5; D gene ambiguous. DNA for the CDR3: TGTGCCAGCAGTTTGAACATCCCCTCACAAGAGACCCAGTACTTC. It is translated as CASSLNIPSQETQYF.